Sequencing of this T cell receptor (beta chain) was carried out in a study of blood T cells in healthy people across ages. Overall study context: Per two T cells, template switching captured roughly one barcoded beta molecule. Whole-study findings and limits: Percentage of naive T cells showed a strong correlation with TCR beta diversity.

A word on this clonotype: Its antigen is still unknown.

Sample-barcoded 5' priming and a J-beta primer mix drove a second PCR of roughly 6 to 12 cycles. Each cDNA was tagged by a template-switch adaptor containing 12 random nucleotides. MiXCR, run by TCRdb on the 5' RACE reads, gives a single entry per CDR3 protein. The data hold around 750,000 distinct CDR3 sequences, with 53% observed a single time. The sequencing input was blood. This clonotype originated in a man older than 75 in good health.

Here the CDR3 reads CAISGGGQGITNEQFF. CDR3 sequence (DNA): TGTGCCATCAGTGGGGGGGGACAGGGAATAACCAATGAGCAGTTCTTC. The gene calls are TRBV10-3 and TRBJ2-1; 9 positions agree with TRBD1. Germline values: CDR1 ENHRY, CDR2 SYGVKD. Germline trimming cut 4 bases from V and 6 bases from J; bases unmatched to any gene: 10. This CDR3 region has 16 residues.